The text below deals with one T cell receptor (beta chain). The sample belongs to a study of radiotherapy plus CTLA-4 blockade in lung cancer. Study in general: Disease control reached about 28%, with objective responses in over 15%.

CDR1 KGHSH and CDR2 LQKENI come from the germline V gene. V lost 0 bases, J lost 3 bases, and 6 bases lay in between. The length of the CDR3 is 13 residues. Profiled with immunoSEQ multiplex PCR; TCRdb holds only in-frame clones, not every one. The sample lists around 32,000 clones, 81% seen once, with around 25% in the top ten. The source material was peripheral blood, sampled from a patient treated with radiotherapy plus ipilimumab. The chain is built from TRBV18 and TRBJ2-7; D gene uncertain. This clonotype was obtained from a human donor with non-small cell lung cancer that progressed on radiotherapy plus ipilimumab. The CDR3 is CASSPPTVYEQYF. In nucleotides, the CDR3 is TGTGCCAGCTCACCACCAACAGTCTACGAGCAGTACTTC.